This is a list of T cell receptor beta chains from one sample in a study of post-analysis software for immune sequencing data. TCRdb analysed the PCR reads with MiXCR anew, one entry per CDR3 protein. The sample includes fewer than 850,000 distinct CDR3 sequences, approximately 30% seen only once; the top ten take 0.55% to 0.65%. The sequencing sample was made of blood. The receptor set was obtained from a girl aged 5-17 years with multiple sclerosis. Each CDR3 is given with its conserved first and last residue. Some rows have no size entry. The others give once, few or many, or a class for an expanded clone.

>TRBJ2-1|few|TRBV20-1
CSASDQAGGFLNEQFF
>TRBJ2-7|few|TRBV13
CASSLTGRGYYEQYF
>TRBJ1-5|many|TRBV6-6
CASSYPTVWDQPQHF
>TRBJ2-7|few|TRBV27
CASSERGADYEQYF
>TRBJ1-5|NA|TRBV28
CASMYSNQPQHF
>TRBJ1-6|NA|TRBV20-1
CSARTSLTPLHF
>TRBJ1-5|few|TRBV6-2/TRBV6-3
CASTRPSNQPQHF
>TRBJ1-1|NA|TRBV5-1
CASRDAKNTEAFF
>TRBJ2-5|NA|TRBV4-1
CASSQVGRCETQYF
>TRBJ2-3|NA|TRBV3-1
CASSHAPGAGGDTQYF
>TRBJ1-3|NA|TRBV4-3
CASSQEFGTTIYF
>TRBJ1-5|NA|TRBV27
CASSSTRQGLYSNQPQHF
>TRBJ2-1|few|TRBV5-1
CASSFSGVNEQFF
>TRBJ2-2|once|TRBV5-1
CASSAGLYRQSNTGELFF
>TRBJ2-3|NA|TRBV4-3
CASSQDLHSSDTQYF
>TRBJ1-4|NA|TRBV20-1
CSARAENEKLFF
>TRBJ1-1|NA|TRBV27
CASSLGLRDTEAFF